This T cell receptor (beta chain) was observed in a study of regulatory T cells in long-lasting Graves disease. Findings of the study overall: TCR diversity was lower in persistent Graves' patients (versus newly diagnosed ones).

This clonotype appeared many times. Its target is not known. Sample time point: newly diagnosed GD, antithyroid drugs for less than 3 months. Generation of the TCR library employed RNA extracted from PBMCs. TCR beta libraries were built with iRepertoire HTBI primers and Arm-PCR of CDR3 regions. TCRdb processed the multiplex PCR reads anew with MiXCR; each CDR3 protein has one entry. This sample has approximately 300,000 distinct CDR3 sequences, with 15% to 20% found just once. Sequencing used peripheral blood mononuclear cells (PBMCs), obtained at new diagnosis, from a patient treated with antithyroid drugs. The sequence came from a female donor with Graves disease.

In nucleotides, the CDR3 is TGTGCCAGCAGCGCCGGACTAGCGGGAGCCCAAGAGACCCAGTACTTC. This encodes CASSAGLAGAQETQYF. V usage is TRBV11-3 and J usage is TRBJ2-5, with TRBD2 matching over 13 bases. The germline gives CDR1 SGHNT, CDR2 YENEEA. Trimming at V came to 5 bases and at J to 1 base, leaving 4 bases not matched to a gene. This CDR3 region has 16 residues. The full variable domain, rest sourced from reference TRBV11-3 and TRBJ2-5, is EAGVVQSPRYKIIEKKQPVAFWCNPISGHNTLYWYLQNLGQGPELLIRYENEEAVDDSQLPKDRFSAERLKGVDSTLKIQPAELGDSAVYLCASSAGLAGAQETQYFGPGTRLLVL.